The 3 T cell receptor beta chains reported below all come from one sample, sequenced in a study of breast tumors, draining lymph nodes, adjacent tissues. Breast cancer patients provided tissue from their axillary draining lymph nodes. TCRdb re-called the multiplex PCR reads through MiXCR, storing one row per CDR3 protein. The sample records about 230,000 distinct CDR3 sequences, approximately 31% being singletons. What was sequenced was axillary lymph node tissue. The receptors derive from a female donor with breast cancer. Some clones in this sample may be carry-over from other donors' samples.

The CDR3 nucleotides read TGCAGTGCTAGGGGTCTTGGCGGGACAGCGAACACCGGGGAGCAGTTCTTC. Translation gives CSARGLGGTANTGEQFF. This chain uses TRBV20-1 with TRBJ2-1, with a tentative D call TRBD1 (7 bases). The V end was cut by 3 bases, the J end by 10 bases, with 28 bases between. Germline V gene data show CDR1 as DFQATT and CDR2 as SNEGSKA (reference sequence). The CDR3 loop spans 17 amino acids.

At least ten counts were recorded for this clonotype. The CDR3 DNA sequence: TGTGCCAGCATCTCCACCCCAGGGACCGCCTATGGCTACACCTTC. Amino acids: CASISTPGTAYGYTF. The gene calls are TRBV5-5 and TRBJ1-2; TRBD1 is a possible D gene (5 bases). The CDR3 is 15 residues long. From germline, CDR1 is SGHKS and CDR2 YYEKEE (reference sequence). Trimming pared 6 bases from V and 4 bases from J, leaving 19 bases between.

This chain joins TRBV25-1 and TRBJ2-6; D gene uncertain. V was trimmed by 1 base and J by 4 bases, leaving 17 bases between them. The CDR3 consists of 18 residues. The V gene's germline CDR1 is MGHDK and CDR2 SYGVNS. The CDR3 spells CASSEWASTQAGANVLTF. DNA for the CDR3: TGTGCCAGCAGTGAATGGGCCAGCACACAAGCAGGGGCCAACGTCCTGACTTTC.